This T cell receptor (beta chain) was captured in a study of blood T cell repertoires in COVID-19. About the study: COVID-19 samples collected from the United States, Italy and Spain covered acute and convalescent phases. The analysed material was cDNA or gDNA that came from T cells, B-cell-depleted T cells, or PBMCs.

The CDR3 has 17 residues. Trimming removed 8 bases from V and 0 bases from J; junction bases left unmatched: 14. Germline V gene data show CDR1 as KGHSH and CDR2 as LQKENI. Original methodology: Estimated nucleated cell counts came from reference gene primer amplification. Some clones are missing from TCRdb's copy, which holds only in-frame ones; the method was immunoSEQ multiplex PCR. The V and J calls and clone size are taken from that table; D and trimming were inferred from the DNA. The profile shows 130,000 or so clones, 70% to 80% of them singletons. Patients in Seattle were enrolled during active infection, then followed longitudinally.

The clonotype comes from a woman between 65 and 79 years old with COVID-19, enrolled during active disease. The chain uses TRBV18 and TRBJ2-5, with TRBD2 matching over 8 bases. Sequencing was done on a sample of peripheral blood. The CDR3 is CASTTLVGGGYQETQYF. DNA of the CDR3: TGTGCCAGCACAACCCTCGTCGGCGGGGGGTACCAAGAGACCCAGTACTTC.